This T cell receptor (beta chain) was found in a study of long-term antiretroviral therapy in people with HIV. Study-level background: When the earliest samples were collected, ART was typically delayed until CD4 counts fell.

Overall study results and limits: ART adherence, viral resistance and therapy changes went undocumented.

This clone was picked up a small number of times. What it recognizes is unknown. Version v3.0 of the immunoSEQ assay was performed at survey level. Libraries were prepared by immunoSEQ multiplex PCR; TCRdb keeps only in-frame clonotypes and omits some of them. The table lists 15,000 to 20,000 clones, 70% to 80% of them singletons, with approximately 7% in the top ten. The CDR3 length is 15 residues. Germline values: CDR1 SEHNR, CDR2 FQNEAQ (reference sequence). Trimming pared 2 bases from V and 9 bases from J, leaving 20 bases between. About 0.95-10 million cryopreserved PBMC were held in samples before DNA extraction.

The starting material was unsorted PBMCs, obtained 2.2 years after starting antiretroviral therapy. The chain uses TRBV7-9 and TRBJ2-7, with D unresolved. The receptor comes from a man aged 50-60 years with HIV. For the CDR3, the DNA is TGTGCCAGCAGCTTATCTATCGAAACCTTACGTGGGCAGTACTTC. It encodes CASSLSIETLRGQYF.